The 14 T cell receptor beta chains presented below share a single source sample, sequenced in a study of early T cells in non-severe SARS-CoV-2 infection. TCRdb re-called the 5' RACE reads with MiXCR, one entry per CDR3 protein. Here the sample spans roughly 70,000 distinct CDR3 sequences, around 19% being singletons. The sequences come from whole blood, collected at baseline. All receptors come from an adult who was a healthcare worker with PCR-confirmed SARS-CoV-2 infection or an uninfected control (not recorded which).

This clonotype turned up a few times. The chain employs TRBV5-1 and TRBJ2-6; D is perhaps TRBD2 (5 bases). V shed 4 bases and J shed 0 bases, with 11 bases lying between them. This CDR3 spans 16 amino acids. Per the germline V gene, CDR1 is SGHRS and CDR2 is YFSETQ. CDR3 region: CASSGGTSSGANVLTF. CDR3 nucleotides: TGCGCCAGCAGCGGAGGAACCTCCTCTGGGGCCAACGTCCTGACTTTC.

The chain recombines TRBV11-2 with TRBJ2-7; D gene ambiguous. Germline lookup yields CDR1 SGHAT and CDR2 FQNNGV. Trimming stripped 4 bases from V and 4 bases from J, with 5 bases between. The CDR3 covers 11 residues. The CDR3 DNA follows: TGTGCCAGCAGCTCAAGGTACGAGCAGTACTTC. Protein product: CASSSRYEQYF.

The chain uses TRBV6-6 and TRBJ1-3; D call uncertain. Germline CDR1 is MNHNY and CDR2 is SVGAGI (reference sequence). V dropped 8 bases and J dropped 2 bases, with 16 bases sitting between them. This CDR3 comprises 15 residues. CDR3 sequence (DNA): TGTGCCAGCCTCTTAACGGGGAGTCCTGGAAACACCATATATTTT. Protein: CASLLTGSPGNTIYF.

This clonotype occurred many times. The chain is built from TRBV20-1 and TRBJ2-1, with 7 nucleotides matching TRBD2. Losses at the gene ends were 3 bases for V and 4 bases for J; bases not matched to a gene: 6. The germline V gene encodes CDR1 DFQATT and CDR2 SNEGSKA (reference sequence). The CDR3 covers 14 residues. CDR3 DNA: TGCAGTGCTAGCAAGGGAGGGGTTTACAATGAGCAGTTCTTC. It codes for CSASKGGVYNEQFF.

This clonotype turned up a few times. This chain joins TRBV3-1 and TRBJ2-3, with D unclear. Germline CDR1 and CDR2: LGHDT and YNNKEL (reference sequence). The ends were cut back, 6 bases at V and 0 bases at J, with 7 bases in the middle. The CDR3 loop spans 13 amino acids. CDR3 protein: CASRTGSTDTQYF. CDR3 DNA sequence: TGTGCCAGCAGAACGGGTAGCACAGATACGCAGTATTTT.

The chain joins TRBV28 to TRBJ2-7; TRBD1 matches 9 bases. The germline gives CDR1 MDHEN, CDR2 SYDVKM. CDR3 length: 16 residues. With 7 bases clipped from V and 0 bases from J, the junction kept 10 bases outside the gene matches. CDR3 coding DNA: TGTGCCAGCAACCCTGCCTTGGACAGGGGCTCCTACGAGCAGTACTTC. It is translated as CASNPALDRGSYEQYF.

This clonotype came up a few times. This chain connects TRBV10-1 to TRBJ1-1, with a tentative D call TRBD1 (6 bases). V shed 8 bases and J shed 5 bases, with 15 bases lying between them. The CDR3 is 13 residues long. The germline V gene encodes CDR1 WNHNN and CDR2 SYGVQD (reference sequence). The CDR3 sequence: CASSRGKRTEAFF. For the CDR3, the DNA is TGCGCCAGCTCGAGGGGGAAGAGAACTGAAGCTTTCTTT.

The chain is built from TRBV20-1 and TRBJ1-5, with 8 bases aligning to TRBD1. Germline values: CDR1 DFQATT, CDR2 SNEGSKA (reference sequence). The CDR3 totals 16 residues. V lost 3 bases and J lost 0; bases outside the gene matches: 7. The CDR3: CSASLDRGFSNQPQHF. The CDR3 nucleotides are TGCAGTGCTAGCCTAGACAGGGGATTTAGCAATCAGCCCCAGCATTTT.

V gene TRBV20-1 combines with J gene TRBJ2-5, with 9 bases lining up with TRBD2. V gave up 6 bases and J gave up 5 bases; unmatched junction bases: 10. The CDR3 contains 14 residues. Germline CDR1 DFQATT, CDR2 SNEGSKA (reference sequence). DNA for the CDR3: TGCAGTGCAAGGGGTAGCGGGAGCGGTGAGACCCAGTACTTC. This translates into CSARGSGSGETQYF.

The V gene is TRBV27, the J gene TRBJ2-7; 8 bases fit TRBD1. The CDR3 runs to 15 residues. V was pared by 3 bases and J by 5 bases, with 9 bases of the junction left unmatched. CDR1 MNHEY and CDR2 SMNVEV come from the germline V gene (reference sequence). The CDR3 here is CASSFRQGRKNEQYF. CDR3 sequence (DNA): TGTGCCAGCAGTTTCCGACAGGGGCGCAAGAACGAGCAGTACTTC.

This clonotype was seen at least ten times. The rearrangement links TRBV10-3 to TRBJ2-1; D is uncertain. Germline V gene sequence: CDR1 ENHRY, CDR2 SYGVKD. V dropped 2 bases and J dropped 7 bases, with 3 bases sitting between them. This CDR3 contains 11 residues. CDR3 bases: TGTGCCATCAGTGAGGGGAATGAGCAGTTCTTC. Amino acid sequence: CAISEGNEQFF.

The CDR3 nucleotides are TGTGCCAGCTCACCAAGGACGGACGAATACTACGAGCAGTACTTC. It yields the protein CASSPRTDEYYEQYF. The chain carries TRBV18 and TRBJ2-7, with D unclear. Germline CDR1 reads KGHSH; CDR2 reads LQKENI. The CDR3 loop spans 15 amino acids. The ends were cut back, 2 bases at V and 3 bases at J, with 14 bases in the middle.

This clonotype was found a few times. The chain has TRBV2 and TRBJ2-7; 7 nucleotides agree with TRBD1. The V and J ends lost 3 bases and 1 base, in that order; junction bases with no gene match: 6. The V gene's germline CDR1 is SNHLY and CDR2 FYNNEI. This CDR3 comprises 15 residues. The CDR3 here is CASSDIGTASYEQYF. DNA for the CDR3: TGTGCCAGCAGTGATATCGGGACAGCATCCTACGAGCAGTACTTC.

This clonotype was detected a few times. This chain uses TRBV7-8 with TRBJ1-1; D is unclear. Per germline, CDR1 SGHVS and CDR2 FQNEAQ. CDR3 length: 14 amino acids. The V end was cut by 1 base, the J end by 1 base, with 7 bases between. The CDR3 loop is CASSLVSRNTEAFF. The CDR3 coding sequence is TGTGCCAGCAGCTTAGTATCGAGGAACACTGAAGCTTTCTTT.